Listed below are T cell receptor beta chains from one sample, sequenced in a study of blood T cell repertoires in COVID-19. Method: immunoSEQ multiplex PCR; TCRdb's copy keeps in-frame clones and lacks some. The repertoire holds 250,000 to 350,000 clones, with more than 75% as singletons. Material: PBMCs or T cells enriched from blood (not recorded which). These receptors were collected from a man in his 60s who had recovered from COVID-19. The CDR3 runs from the conserved cysteine through the conserved F or W. The D gene is left open where the match is weak. Only part of the rows carry a size: once, few, many, or a class if the clone is expanded.

>TRBJ2-1|TRBV29-1|TRBD1|NA
TGCAGCGCCAGAATACAGGGGTTTGAGCAGTTCTTC
CSARIQGFEQFF
>TRBJ2-7|TRBV20-1|NA|NA
TGCAGTGCTAGTTCCGGGGTGGAGGTCTCCTACGAGCAGTACTTC
CSASSGVEVSYEQYF
>TRBJ1-3|TRBV7-9|TRBD1|NA
TGTGCCAGCAGCAAACCGGGACAGGGGGTTTTATCTGGAAACACCATATATTTT
CASSKPGQGVLSGNTIYF
>TRBJ2-3|TRBV9|TRBD2|NA
TGTGCCAGTACCCAGCGGGAGGGCACAGATACGCAGTATTTT
CASTQREGTDTQYF
>TRBJ2-1|TRBV7-2|TRBD2|NA
TGTGCCAGCAGCCCAGGGGTGGGCGGGGGGCAAAATGAGCAGTTCTTC
CASSPGVGGGQNEQFF
>TRBJ1-3|TRBV19|TRBD1|NA
TGTGCCAGCCGGGACAGGGGGAAGGGAAACACCATATATTTT
CASRDRGKGNTIYF
>TRBJ1-5|TRBV9|TRBD1|NA
TGTGCCAGCAGCGTAGAAGGGGGCAAGCAGCCCCAGCATTTT
CASSVEGGKQPQHF
>TRBJ2-1|TRBV4-2|TRBD2|NA
TGTGCCAGCAGCCAAGTTAACGGGGGGGCCTACAATGAGCAGTTCTTC
CASSQVNGGAYNEQFF
>TRBJ2-2|TRBV11-2|NA|NA
TGTGCCACCCCGGAGGGCGGGGAGCTGTTTTTT
CATPEGGELFF
>TRBJ2-7|TRBV27|NA|NA
TGTGCCAGCAGCCTCCAGGGTCTAGGTTACGAGCAGTACTTC
CASSLQGLGYEQYF
>TRBJ1-1|TRBV6-5|NA|once
TGTGCCAGCAGTTACGGGGGGGTTTTCAACACTGAAGCTTTCTTT
CASSYGGVFNTEAFF
>TRBJ2-3|TRBV5-1|TRBD2|NA
TGCGCCAGCAGGCGGTCTAGCGGGAGGGAGGATACGCAGTATTTT
CASRRSSGREDTQYF
>TRBJ2-7|TRBV10-2|TRBD2|NA
TGCGCCAGCGGAGGGGCTAGCGGATACTACGAGCAGTACTTC
CASGGASGYYEQYF
>TRBJ2-3|TRBV7-9|TRBD1|NA
TGTGCCAGCAGCTTGGGACAGGCCGCAGATACGCAGTATTTT
CASSLGQAADTQYF
>TRBJ2-1|TRBV18|TRBD1|once
TGTGCCAGCTCACCCGGGACAGGGGGATACAATGAGCAGTTCTTC
CASSPGTGGYNEQFF
>TRBJ1-2|TRBV18|TRBD1|NA
TGTGCCAGCTCACCCCGGGGCGGGACAGGAAGTCCCTATGGCTACACCTTC
CASSPRGGTGSPYGYTF
>TRBJ2-1|TRBV5-1|TRBD2|once
TGCGCCAGCAGCTTCACTAGCGGGCGTAACAATGAGCAGTTCTTC
CASSFTSGRNNEQFF
>TRBJ2-7|TRBV14|NA|NA
TGTGCCAGCAGCCCAGGCCTCGGGATCTACGAGCAGTACTTC
CASSPGLGIYEQYF
>TRBJ1-2|TRBV4-1|NA|NA
TGCGCCAGCACGAGGGGGTCCGACGGCTACACCTTC
CASTRGSDGYTF
>TRBJ2-7|TRBV7-2|NA|NA
TGTGCCAGCAGCTTCGACTACTACGAGCAGTACTTC
CASSFDYYEQYF
>TRBJ2-7|TRBV2|TRBD2|NA
TGTGCCAGCAGTGGTCAAGCGGGAGGGTACGAGCAGTACTTC
CASSGQAGGYEQYF
>TRBJ1-2|TRBV2|NA|NA
TGTGCCAGTAGGGGGTTTGATAGGTACTATGGCTACACCTTC
CASRGFDRYYGYTF
>TRBJ2-5|TRBV10-2|TRBD2|NA
TGCGCCAGCAGGCTAGCGGGGGCCCAAGAGACCCAGTACTTC
CASRLAGAQETQYF
>TRBJ2-3|TRBV3-1/TRBV3-2|TRBD2|NA
TGTGCCAGCAGCCAAGAGGCGGGAGGGCCGGCAGATACGCAGTATTTT
CASSQEAGGPADTQYF
>TRBJ2-3|TRBV5-1|NA|NA
TGCGCCAGCAGGGAATTAGCTAGCACAGATACGCAATATTTT
CASRELASTDTQYF
>TRBJ2-6|TRBV19|NA|NA
TGTGCCAGTAGTGGAGTCTCTGGGGCCAACGTCCTGACTTTC
CASSGVSGANVLTF
>TRBJ1-2|TRBV18|TRBD1|NA
TGTGCCAGCTCACCAGGACAGGGGATGTTTGGCTACACCTTC
CASSPGQGMFGYTF
>TRBJ2-1|TRBV9|TRBD2|NA
TGTGCCAGCAGCGTAGTGATGGGGGGGAATGATGAGCAGTTCTTC
CASSVVMGGNDEQFF